The 28 T cell receptor beta chains below all came from one sample that was sequenced in a study of identical twins. TCRdb reanalysed the 5' RACE reads using MiXCR and keeps one entry per CDR3 protein. The data hold about 700,000 distinct CDR3 sequences, with around 6% observed a single time. Sequencing was performed on naive T cells sorted from blood. Source of these receptors: a man younger than 35 in good health.

A few counts support this clonotype. The chain combines TRBV9 with TRBJ1-1, with TRBD1 matching 8 bases. Germline CDR1 and CDR2: SGDLS and YYNGEE. The CDR3 consists of 19 residues. V trimming: 4 bases; J trimming: 8 bases; junction bases outside the gene matches: 25. The CDR3 region is CASSQVGVGTGQAGAEAFF. The CDR3 coding sequence is TGTGCCAGCAGCCAGGTGGGAGTCGGTACGGGACAGGCAGGAGCCGAAGCTTTCTTT. The entire variable domain, with the rest obtained from reference TRBV9 and TRBJ1-1, is as follows: DSGVTQTPKHLITATGQRVTLRCSPRSGDLSVYWYQQSLDQGLQFLIQYYNGEERAKGNILERFSAQQFPDLHSELNLSSLELGDSALYFCASSQVGVGTGQAGAEAFFGQGTRLTVV.

V gene TRBV7-6 combines with J gene TRBJ2-4; D remains unclear. The CDR3 length is 13 residues. V lost 5 bases, J lost 10 bases, and 15 bases lay in between. CDR1 SGHVS and CDR2 FNYEAQ come from the germline V gene. CDR3 nucleotide sequence: TGTGCCAGCAGCACGCACCTTGGGGATATTCAGTACTTC. Translating gives CASSTHLGDIQYF.

This clonotype was detected many times. The rearrangement links TRBV24-1 to TRBJ1-1, with D possibly TRBD1 on 6 matching bases. Germline CDR1 and CDR2: KGHDR and SFDVKD. V gave up 2 bases and J gave up 6 bases, with 9 bases separating them. The CDR3 totals 13 residues. CDR3 residues: CATSDSDRPEAFF. The CDR3 coding sequence is TGTGCCACCAGTGATTCTGACAGGCCTGAAGCTTTCTTT.

This clonotype was detected many times. The chain has TRBV5-4 and TRBJ2-7, with 7 bases matching TRBD1. The germline CDR1 and CDR2 sequences are SGHNT and YYREEE (reference sequence). Trimming cost V 0 bases and J 4 bases; bases outside gene matches: 4. The CDR3 spans 14 residues. CDR3 nucleotides: TGTGCCAGCAGCTTGGAACAGGGGTTTTACGAGCAGTACTTC. This gives the protein CASSLEQGFYEQYF.

This clonotype was seen ten or more times. The chain combines TRBV5-1 with TRBJ2-2; D remains unclear. The germline V gene encodes CDR1 SGHRS and CDR2 YFSETQ. The V end was cut by 0 bases, the J end by 7 bases, with 7 bases between. This CDR3 is built from 13 residues. CDR3 protein: CASSLGPLGELFF. CDR3 in DNA: TGCGCCAGCAGCTTGGGTCCCCTCGGGGAGCTGTTTTTT.

This clonotype was seen many times. The rearrangement links TRBV28 to TRBJ2-7; D uncertain. V lost 1 base and J 2 bases, leaving 9 bases between the germline ends. Germline V lookup: CDR1 MDHEN, CDR2 SYDVKM. The CDR3 covers 14 residues. The CDR3 reads CASSLSNGPYEQYF. CDR3 sequence (DNA): TGTGCCAGCAGTTTATCCAACGGACCCTACGAGCAGTACTTC.

This clonotype was observed a handful of times. The chain joins TRBV6-1 to TRBJ2-1; D gene unclear. The germline gives CDR1 MNHNS, CDR2 SASEGT. Trimming shortened V by 10 bases and J by 2 bases, and 18 bases separated the two germline ends. The CDR3 is 15 residues long. CDR3 nucleotide sequence: TGTGCCATCCGAGACAATCAGAATCCCTACAATGAGCAGTTCTTC. This sequence encodes CAIRDNQNPYNEQFF.

The chain joins TRBV6-1 to TRBJ1-3; D remains unclear. V dropped 6 bases and J dropped 0 bases, with 15 bases sitting between them. From germline, CDR1 is MNHNS and CDR2 SASEGT. The CDR3 runs 16 residues. CDR3 in amino acids: CASSRIGLNSGNTIYF. DNA for the CDR3: TGTGCCAGCAGCCGGATAGGGCTGAACTCTGGAAACACCATATATTTT.

J is TRBJ1-2 and V is TRBV27; D not resolved. Deletions cut 6 bases from V and 2 bases from J, with 13 bases between. The CDR3 sequence is 14 residues long. Per the germline V gene, CDR1 is MNHEY and CDR2 is SMNVEV (reference sequence). The CDR3 DNA reads as TGTGCCAGCAGGGGGTTCGCAGACAACTATGGCTACACCTTC. This translates into CASRGFADNYGYTF.

The chain carries TRBV5-1 and TRBJ2-3; 9 bases line up with TRBD2. The CDR3 runs to 16 residues. Germline V CDR1 and CDR2: SGHRS, YFSETQ. V dropped 3 bases and J dropped 2; count of bases not matched to a gene: 7. CDR3 nucleotide sequence: TGCGCCAGCAGCTCGGGCCTAGCGGGGAACACAGATACGCAGTATTTT. Translating gives CASSSGLAGNTDTQYF.

This clonotype was seen repeatedly, ten times or more. The chain has TRBV20-1 and TRBJ1-5; no definite D call. The V end was cut by 1 base, the J end by 2 bases, with 6 bases between. Germline CDR1 DFQATT, CDR2 SNEGSKA (reference sequence). The CDR3 covers 13 residues. The CDR3, as DNA: TGCAGTGCTAGAGTGGTGGGCAATCAGCCCCAGCATTTT. Amino acids: CSARVVGNQPQHF.

The chain carries TRBV4-3 and TRBJ2-1, with D perhaps TRBD1 or TRBD2 (5 bases each). Germline assignment: CDR1 LGHNA and CDR2 YSLEER. The ends were cut back, 3 bases at V and 6 bases at J, with 21 bases in the middle. The CDR3 length is 17 residues. The CDR3 coding sequence is TGCGCCAGCAGCCACTCAACCGGGACCTATGGATCCAATGAGCAGTTCTTC. This codes for CASSHSTGTYGSNEQFF.

This clonotype was observed many times. The chain links TRBV4-2 to TRBJ2-2; tentative D call: TRBD2 (5 bases). The ends were cut back, 0 bases at V and 7 bases at J, with 18 bases in the middle. This CDR3 contains 17 residues. Germline CDR1 reads LGHNA; CDR2 reads YNFKEQ. CDR3 protein: CASSQETVSRGFGELFF. The CDR3 bases are TGTGCCAGCAGCCAAGAGACCGTCAGCCGGGGTTTCGGGGAGCTGTTTTTT.

This chain uses TRBV28 with TRBJ2-4; TRBD1 or TRBD2 may be the D gene (6 bases each). The germline gives CDR1 MDHEN, CDR2 SYDVKM. The CDR3 consists of 16 residues. V shed 9 bases and J shed 3 bases, with 21 bases lying between them. CDR3 loop: CASPAPGAEGKNIQYF. The CDR3 DNA reads as TGTGCCAGTCCCGCACCGGGGGCCGAGGGCAAAAACATTCAGTACTTC. The full variable domain, in which reference TRBV28 and TRBJ2-4 provide the parts outside the CDR3, is DVKVTQSSRYLVKRTGEKVFLECVQDMDHENMFWYRQDPGLGLRLIYFSYDVKMKEKGDIPEGYSVSREKKERFSLILESASTNQTSMYLCASPAPGAEGKNIQYFGAGTRLSVL.

At least ten counts were recorded for this clonotype. V is TRBV20-1 and J is TRBJ2-5; tentatively, D is TRBD1 (6 bases). Trimming took 6 bases from V and 0 from J, leaving 14 bases between them. The CDR3 is 14 amino acids. CDR1 and CDR2 from the germline V gene are DFQATT and SNEGSKA (reference sequence). The CDR3 DNA is TGCAGTGCGCTCCCCCAGGGGTACCAAGAGACCCAGTACTTC. Encoded protein: CSALPQGYQETQYF.

This clonotype has a handful of counts. The chain recombines TRBV11-2 with TRBJ1-4; the D is unclear. Germline-derived CDR1 and CDR2 are SGHAT and FQNNGV. This CDR3 has 16 amino acids. Trimming pared 9 bases from V and 3 bases from J, leaving 20 bases between. CDR3 sequence (DNA): TGTGCCAGTGCCCCATTTAGGGTTATGGCTAATGAAAAACTGTTTTTT. Encoded protein: CASAPFRVMANEKLFF.

There are many counts of this clonotype. The chain carries TRBV5-1 and TRBJ2-7; 14 nucleotides agree with TRBD2. Germline V CDR1 and CDR2: SGHRS, YFSETQ. After removal of 4 bases from V and 5 bases from J, the junction contained 2 bases not matched to a gene. The CDR3 length is 14 residues. The CDR3 loop is CASSLGLAGDEQYF. CDR3 DNA: TGCGCCAGCAGCCTGGGACTAGCGGGAGACGAGCAGTACTTC.

This clonotype was counted at least ten times. The gene calls are TRBV20-1 and TRBJ1-1; D unresolved. This CDR3 is 15 amino acids long. Deletions cut 6 bases from V and 4 bases from J, with 21 bases between. From germline, CDR1 is DFQATT and CDR2 SNEGSKA (reference sequence). DNA of the CDR3: TGCAGTGCGTCTCTTTGGGAAGGTTATAGCACTGAAGCTTTCTTT. Translating it yields CSASLWEGYSTEAFF.

This clonotype has a count of ten or more. This chain links TRBV5-1 with TRBJ2-1; no definite D call. V lost 3 bases and J 2 bases, leaving 12 bases between the germline ends. This CDR3 is 15 amino acids long. Germline CDR1 reads SGHRS; CDR2 reads YFSETQ. CDR3 in amino acids: CASSYDRGAYNEQFF. CDR3 DNA: TGCGCCAGCAGCTATGACCGAGGCGCCTACAATGAGCAGTTCTTC.

This clonotype appeared a few times. The chain recombines TRBV12-3 or TRBV12-4 with TRBJ2-5; 10 positions match TRBD1. The CDR3 sequence is 17 residues long. Trimming cost V 5 bases and J 4 bases; bases outside gene matches: 13. CDR3 nucleotide sequence: TGTGCCAGCAGTCCTCCCCCGGGGGACAGGGGCGGAGAGACCCAGTACTTC. Its protein is CASSPPPGDRGGETQYF.

The table lists this clonotype with many counts. This chain connects TRBV20-1 to TRBJ2-7, with a weak D call TRBD1 (5 bases). Germline V lookup: CDR1 DFQATT, CDR2 SNEGSKA (reference sequence). CDR3 size: 12 residues. Between the trimmed V and J ends, which lost 6 bases and 4 bases, there was a span of 13 bases. The CDR3 DNA follows: TGCAGTGCCCGACAGATAAATTACGAGCAGTACTTC. It yields the protein CSARQINYEQYF.

This clonotype showed up just a few times. CDR3 in amino acids: CAWSVGGYEQYF. CDR3 nucleotides: TGTGCCTGGAGTGTAGGGGGGTACGAGCAGTACTTC. V gene TRBV30 combines with J gene TRBJ2-7, with D perhaps matching TRBD1 or TRBD2 (6 bases each). This CDR3 spans 12 amino acids. Germline V CDR1 and CDR2: GTSNPN, SVGIG (reference sequence). The germline V and J ends were trimmed by 0 bases and 4 bases, with 7 bases remaining between them.

V usage is TRBV29-1 and J usage is TRBJ2-2, with D perhaps TRBD1 or TRBD2 (5 bases each). Germline loops: CDR1 SQVTM, CDR2 ANQGSEA. The CDR3 is 13 residues long. V lost 5 bases, J lost 4 bases, and 11 bases lay in between. The CDR3 DNA follows: TGCAGCGTTCTCGGGACGATCACCGGGGAGCTGTTTTTT. Translating gives CSVLGTITGELFF.

This clonotype showed up just a few times. The chain has TRBV3-1 and TRBJ2-7, with unresolved D. Trimming pared 1 base from V and 4 bases from J, leaving 11 bases between. This CDR3 region has 14 residues. Per germline, CDR1 LGHDT and CDR2 YNNKEL (reference sequence). The CDR3 sequence is CASSQGLGSYEQYF. CDR3 nucleotide sequence: TGTGCCAGCAGCCAAGGGCTAGGAAGTTACGAGCAGTACTTC.

This clonotype has ten or more counts. V is TRBV7-6 and J is TRBJ2-7; weak D call: TRBD2 (5 bases). This CDR3 is 16 amino acids long. The V gene lost 1 base and the J gene lost 2 bases, with 15 bases spanning the gap. CDR1 is SGHVS and CDR2 is FNYEAQ in the germline V gene. CDR3 sequence: CASSLEADNLAYEQYV. The CDR3 DNA reads TGTGCCAGCAGCTTAGAAGCGGATAACCTCGCCTACGAGCAGTACGTC.

Many counts were recorded for this clonotype. The chain employs TRBV10-3 and TRBJ1-5; the D is unclear. CDR1 ENHRY and CDR2 SYGVKD come from the germline V gene. V lost 3 bases, J lost 6 bases, and 9 bases lay in between. The CDR3 runs to 13 residues. The CDR3, as DNA: TGTGCCATCAGTGACCAAGTTCTTCAGCCCCAGCATTTT. Protein product: CAISDQVLQPQHF.

The table lists this clonotype with many counts. This rearrangement joins TRBV5-1 to TRBJ1-4; TRBD1 matches 7 bases. This CDR3 region has 14 residues. V lost 4 bases to trimming and J lost 3 bases; unmatched junction nucleotides: 3. Germline CDR1 and CDR2: SGHRS and YFSETQ. CDR3 coding DNA: TGCGCCAGCAGCCTGGGACAGTCTAATGAAAAACTGTTTTTT. This gives the protein CASSLGQSNEKLFF.

This clonotype was counted at least ten times. The chain carries TRBV15 and TRBJ1-1; D not certain. V was shortened by 5 bases and J by 1 base, with 11 bases between the two germline ends. The V gene's germline CDR1 is LNHNV and CDR2 YYDKDF (reference sequence). This CDR3 is 14 amino acids long. The CDR3 sequence is CATSSRVANTEAFF. The DNA for the CDR3 is TGTGCCACCAGCTCCCGAGTGGCGAACACTGAAGCTTTCTTT.